This entry features one T cell receptor beta chain sequence. CDR1 is SGHRS and CDR2 is YFSETQ in the germline V gene. Trimming at V came to 3 bases and at J to 1 base, leaving 3 bases not matched to a gene. This CDR3 is 14 amino acids long. The data originate from a study of T-cell reconstitution after alpha-beta-depleted transplantation in children. During its preparation, the TCRbeta library received unique molecular identifiers. TCRdb analysed the PCR reads with MiXCR anew, one entry per CDR3 protein. The table shows some 490,000 distinct CDR3 sequences, with under 15% occurring only once. The TCR comes from a human donor who donated a stem cell graft to a child with combined immunodeficiency. The genes are TRBV5-1 and TRBJ1-1, with 7 bases identical to TRBD1. Specimen: PBMCs from the stem cell graft donor, collected from the stem cell graft. The CDR3, as DNA: TGCGCCAGCAGCTCACAGGGGAGGAACACTGAAGCTTTCTTT. Amino acid sequence: CASSSQGRNTEAFF.